The 4 T cell receptor beta chains reported below all come from one sample, sequenced in a study of T cell clonotyping in hematopoietic cell transplantation. The table came from immunoSEQ multiplex PCR; TCRdb's copy has only in-frame clones and leaves some out. Among about 69,000 clones listed, about 93% were seen once. Sequenced input: peripheral blood mononuclear cells. These receptors were collected from a man aged 45-60 years in good health. Some clones in this sample may be carry-over from other donors' samples.

This chain joins TRBV6-1 and TRBJ1-2; no firm D call. CDR3 size: 13 residues. CDR1 and CDR2 from the germline V gene are MNHNS and SASEGT. Trimming pared 7 bases from V and 3 bases from J, leaving 12 bases between. CDR3 nucleotides: TGTGCCAGCACTTTGACGGAAGACTATGGCTACACCTTC. This encodes CASTLTEDYGYTF.

The chain is built from TRBV19 and TRBJ1-2; maybe TRBD1 (6 bases). This CDR3 has 14 amino acids. Trimming removed 8 bases at V and 4 bases at J, with 17 bases between. Germline loops: CDR1 LNHDA, CDR2 SQIVND (reference sequence). CDR3 bases: TGTGCCAGTCAGCCCGGACAGCAGAGCTATGGCTACACCTTC. The encoded protein is CASQPGQQSYGYTF.

V is TRBV5-1 and J is TRBJ2-2; D remains ambiguous. The CDR3 spans 15 residues. Between the trimmed V and J ends, which lost 0 bases and 2 bases, there was a span of 8 bases. Germline V gene lookup returns CDR1 SGHRS and CDR2 YFSETQ. Written as DNA, the CDR3 is TGCGCCAGCAGCTTGGTCTCACCCAACACCGGGGAGCTGTTTTTT. Encoded protein: CASSLVSPNTGELFF.

The V gene is TRBV19, the J gene TRBJ2-5; TRBD2 is a possible D gene (6 bases). Trimming took 4 bases from V and 5 from J, leaving 14 bases between them. Germline V gives CDR1 LNHDA, CDR2 SQIVND (reference sequence). CDR3 length: 14 amino acids. CDR3 sequence: CASSNGGTLETQYF. The CDR3 coding sequence is TGTGCCAGTAGTAACGGAGGGACGTTGGAGACCCAGTACTTC.